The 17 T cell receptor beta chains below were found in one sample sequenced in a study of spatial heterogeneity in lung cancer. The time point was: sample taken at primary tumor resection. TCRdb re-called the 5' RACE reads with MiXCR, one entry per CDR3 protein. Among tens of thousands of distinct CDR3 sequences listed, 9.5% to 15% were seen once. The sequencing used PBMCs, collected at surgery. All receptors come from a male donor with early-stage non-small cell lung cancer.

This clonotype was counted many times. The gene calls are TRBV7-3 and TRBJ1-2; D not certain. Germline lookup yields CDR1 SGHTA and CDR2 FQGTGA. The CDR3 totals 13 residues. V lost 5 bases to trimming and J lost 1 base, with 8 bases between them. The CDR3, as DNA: TGTGCCAGCAGCCTAGACGGTAACTATGGCTACACCTTC. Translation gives CASSLDGNYGYTF.

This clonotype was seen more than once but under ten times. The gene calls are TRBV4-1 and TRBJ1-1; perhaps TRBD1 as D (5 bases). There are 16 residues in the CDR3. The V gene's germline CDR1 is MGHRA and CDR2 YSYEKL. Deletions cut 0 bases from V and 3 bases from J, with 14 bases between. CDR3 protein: CASSQDKGRADTEAFF. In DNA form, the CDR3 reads TGCGCCAGCAGCCAAGATAAGGGGCGGGCCGACACTGAAGCTTTCTTT.

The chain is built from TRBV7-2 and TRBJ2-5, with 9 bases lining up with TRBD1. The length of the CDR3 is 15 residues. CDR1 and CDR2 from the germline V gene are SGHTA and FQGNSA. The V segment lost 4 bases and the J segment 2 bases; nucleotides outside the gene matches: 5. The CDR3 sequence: CASSSDGQGQETQYF. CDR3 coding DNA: TGTGCCAGCAGCTCGGACGGACAGGGGCAAGAGACCCAGTACTTC.

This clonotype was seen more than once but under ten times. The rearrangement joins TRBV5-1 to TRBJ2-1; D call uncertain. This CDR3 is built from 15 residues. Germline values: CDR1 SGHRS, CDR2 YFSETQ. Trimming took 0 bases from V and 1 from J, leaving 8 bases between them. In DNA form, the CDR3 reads TGCGCCAGCAGCTTGGAGGTAGGGTCCTACAATGAGCAGTTCTTC. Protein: CASSLEVGSYNEQFF.

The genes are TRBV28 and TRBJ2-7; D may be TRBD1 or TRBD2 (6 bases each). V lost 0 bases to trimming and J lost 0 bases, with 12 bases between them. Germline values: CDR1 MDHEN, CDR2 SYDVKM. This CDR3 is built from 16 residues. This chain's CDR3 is CASSLWGGPNSYEQYF. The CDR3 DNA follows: TGTGCCAGCAGTTTATGGGGGGGCCCCAACTCCTACGAGCAGTACTTC.

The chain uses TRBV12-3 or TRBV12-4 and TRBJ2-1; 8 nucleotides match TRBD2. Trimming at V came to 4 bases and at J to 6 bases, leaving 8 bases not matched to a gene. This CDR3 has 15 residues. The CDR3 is CASSSLAGLGNEQFF. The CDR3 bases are TGTGCCAGCAGTTCCTTAGCGGGGTTAGGCAATGAGCAGTTCTTC.

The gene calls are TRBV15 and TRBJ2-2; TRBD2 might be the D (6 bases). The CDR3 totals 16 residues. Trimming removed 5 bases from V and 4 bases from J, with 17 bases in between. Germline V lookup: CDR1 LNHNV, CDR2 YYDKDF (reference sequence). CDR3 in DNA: TGTGCCACCAGCCCCTCCCGGAGGGGACCCACCGGGGAGCTGTTTTTT. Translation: CATSPSRRGPTGELFF.

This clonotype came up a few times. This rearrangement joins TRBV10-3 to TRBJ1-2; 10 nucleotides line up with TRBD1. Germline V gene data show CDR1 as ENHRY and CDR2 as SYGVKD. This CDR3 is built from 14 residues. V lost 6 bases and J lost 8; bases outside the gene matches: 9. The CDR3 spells CAISSTGTGEGYTF. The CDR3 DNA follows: TGTGCCATCAGCTCAACCGGGACAGGGGAGGGCTACACCTTC.

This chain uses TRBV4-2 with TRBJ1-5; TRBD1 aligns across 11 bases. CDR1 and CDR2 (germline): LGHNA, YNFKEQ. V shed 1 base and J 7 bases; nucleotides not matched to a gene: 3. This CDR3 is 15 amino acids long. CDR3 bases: TGTGCCAGCAGCCAAGGGGACAGGGGGGAACAGCCCCAGCATTTT. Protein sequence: CASSQGDRGEQPQHF.

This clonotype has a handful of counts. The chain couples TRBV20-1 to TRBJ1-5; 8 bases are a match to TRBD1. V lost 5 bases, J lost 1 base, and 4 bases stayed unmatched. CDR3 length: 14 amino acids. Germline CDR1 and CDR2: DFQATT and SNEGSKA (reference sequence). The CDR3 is CSAGQGGSNQPQHF. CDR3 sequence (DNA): TGCAGTGCTGGACAGGGAGGAAGCAATCAGCCCCAGCATTTT.

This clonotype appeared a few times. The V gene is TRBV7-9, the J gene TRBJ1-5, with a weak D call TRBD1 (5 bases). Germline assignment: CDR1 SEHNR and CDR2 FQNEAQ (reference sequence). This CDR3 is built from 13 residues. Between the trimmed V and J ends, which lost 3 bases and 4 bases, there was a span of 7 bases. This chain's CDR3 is CASSFWGNQPQHF. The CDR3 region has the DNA TGTGCCAGCAGCTTTTGGGGGAATCAGCCCCAGCATTTT.

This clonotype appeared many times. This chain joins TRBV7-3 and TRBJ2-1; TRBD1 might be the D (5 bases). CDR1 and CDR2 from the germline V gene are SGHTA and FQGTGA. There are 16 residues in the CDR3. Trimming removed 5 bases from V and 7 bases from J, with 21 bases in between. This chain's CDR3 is CASSPNPAGSINEQFF. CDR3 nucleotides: TGTGCCAGCAGCCCAAACCCCGCAGGGTCAATAAATGAGCAGTTCTTC. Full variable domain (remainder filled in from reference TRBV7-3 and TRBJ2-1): GAGVSQTPSNKVTEKGKYVELRCDPISGHTALYWYRQSLGQGPEFLIYFQGTGAADDSGLPNDRFFAVRPEGSVSTLKIQRTERGDSAVYLCASSPNPAGSINEQFFGPGTRLTVL.

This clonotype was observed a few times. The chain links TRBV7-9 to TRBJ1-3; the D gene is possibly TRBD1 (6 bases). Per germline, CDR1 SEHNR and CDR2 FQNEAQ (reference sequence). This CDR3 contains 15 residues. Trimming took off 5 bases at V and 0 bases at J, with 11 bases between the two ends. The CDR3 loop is CASSRGQPSGNTIYF. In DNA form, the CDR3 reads TGTGCCAGCAGCCGAGGACAGCCCTCTGGAAACACCATATATTTT.

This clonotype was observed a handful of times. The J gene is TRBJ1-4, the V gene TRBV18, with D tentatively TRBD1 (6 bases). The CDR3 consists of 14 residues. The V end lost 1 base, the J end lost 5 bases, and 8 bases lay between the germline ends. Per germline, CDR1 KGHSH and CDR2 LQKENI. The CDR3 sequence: CASSPRGANEKLFF. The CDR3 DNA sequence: TGTGCCAGCTCACCACGGGGGGCCAATGAAAAACTGTTTTTT.

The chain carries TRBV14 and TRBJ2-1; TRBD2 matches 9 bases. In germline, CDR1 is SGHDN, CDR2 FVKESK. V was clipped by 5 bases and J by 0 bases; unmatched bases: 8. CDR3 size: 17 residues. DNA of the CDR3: TGTGCCAGCAGCGTCCGATCTAGCGGGACCTCCTACAATGAGCAGTTCTTC. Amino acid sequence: CASSVRSSGTSYNEQFF.

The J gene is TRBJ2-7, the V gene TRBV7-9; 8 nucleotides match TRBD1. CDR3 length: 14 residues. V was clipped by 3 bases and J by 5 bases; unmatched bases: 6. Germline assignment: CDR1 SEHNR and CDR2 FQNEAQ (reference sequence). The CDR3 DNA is TGTGCCAGCAGCTTTGGGCAGGGGGCCCACGAGCAGTACTTC. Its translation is CASSFGQGAHEQYF.

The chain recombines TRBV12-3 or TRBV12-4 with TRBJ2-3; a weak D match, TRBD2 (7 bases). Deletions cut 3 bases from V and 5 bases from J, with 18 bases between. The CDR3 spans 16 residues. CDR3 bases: TGTGCCAGCAGTTTCGGAGGGGGGGCCTATGGAGATACGCAGTATTTT. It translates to CASSFGGGAYGDTQYF.